What follows are 27 T cell receptor beta chains derived from one specimen sequenced in a study of blood T cell repertoires in COVID-19. Some clones are missing from TCRdb's copy, which holds only in-frame ones; the method was immunoSEQ multiplex PCR. The sample holds 120,000 to 150,000 clones, 80% to 90% seen once. Material for sequencing was peripheral blood. These receptors came from an older woman with active COVID-19.

This clone came up a few times. For the CDR3, the DNA is TGTGCCAGCACCTTATTCAGGTGGGGGACACAATCCATCGCTAGCAATCAGCCCCAGCATTTT. Amino acids: CASTLFRWGTQSIASNQPQHF. The rearrangement links TRBV28 to TRBJ1-5, with D perhaps TRBD1 (6 bases). The CDR3 contains 21 residues. The germline CDR1 and CDR2 sequences are MDHEN and SYDVKM. Between the trimmed V and J ends, which lost 7 bases and 0 bases, there was a span of 31 bases.

V gene TRBV5-6 combines with J gene TRBJ2-5; 7 positions agree with TRBD2. The V gene end was trimmed by 1 base and the J gene end by 1 base; junction bases not matched to a gene: 7. Per germline, CDR1 SGHDT and CDR2 YYEEEE. CDR3 length: 16 amino acids. CDR3 sequence: CASSLFRGSFQETQYF. Written as DNA, the CDR3 is TGTGCCAGCAGCTTGTTTCGCGGGAGCTTCCAAGAGACCCAGTACTTC.

CDR3 amino acids: CASSRAGVRTGELFF. The CDR3 DNA reads as TGTGCCAGCAGCCGAGCGGGAGTACGAACCGGGGAGCTGTTTTTT. The gene calls are TRBV11-2 and TRBJ2-2, with 8 bases aligning to TRBD2. The germline gives CDR1 SGHAT, CDR2 FQNNGV. With V trimmed by 5 bases and J by 5 bases, 7 bases remained unmatched. CDR3 size: 15 residues.

In this sample, this clone turned up once. The chain joins TRBV7-9 to TRBJ1-3; possibly TRBD1 for D (5 bases). CDR1 and CDR2 (germline): SEHNR, FQNEAQ (reference sequence). Trimming stripped 5 bases from V and 5 bases from J, with 10 bases between. The CDR3 loop spans 13 amino acids. CDR3 DNA: TGTGCCAGCAGCAAACAGGCCAGAAACACCATATATTTT. It is translated as CASSKQARNTIYF.

This chain connects TRBV11-3 to TRBJ2-2; 10 nucleotides align to TRBD1. The V gene end was trimmed by 5 bases and the J gene end by 5 bases; junction bases not matched to a gene: 5. Per germline, CDR1 SGHNT and CDR2 YENEEA. The CDR3 has 15 amino acids. This CDR3 is CASSLGQGVTGELFF. In nucleotides, the CDR3 is TGTGCCAGCAGCCTCGGACAGGGGGTGACCGGGGAGCTGTTTTTT.

This rearrangement joins TRBV3-1 (or the pseudogene TRBV3-2) to TRBJ1-4; D is uncertain. The ends were cut back, 3 bases at V and 7 bases at J, with 9 bases in the middle. The CDR3 sequence is 13 residues long. Germline loops: CDR1 LGHDT, CDR2 YNNKEL (reference sequence). The CDR3 spells CASSHVTSEKLFF. The DNA of the CDR3 is TGTGCCAGCAGCCACGTAACCAGTGAAAAACTGTTTTTT.

The J gene is TRBJ2-2, the V gene TRBV29-1; D gene uncertain. CDR3 length equals 13 residues. V was clipped by 6 bases and J by 5 bases, with 13 bases between them. Germline lookup yields CDR1 SQVTM and CDR2 ANQGSEA. The CDR3 protein is CSVQLSVTGELFF. Written as DNA, the CDR3 is TGCAGCGTCCAGTTGAGCGTGACCGGGGAGCTGTTTTTT.

This clone was counted between two and nine times. The V call is TRBV28, the J call TRBJ1-5; 10 positions agree with TRBD1. The V gene end was trimmed by 6 bases and the J gene end by 4 bases; junction bases not matched to a gene: 6. The CDR3 is made up of 15 amino acids. CDR1 and CDR2 from the germline V gene are MDHEN and SYDVKM. The CDR3 spells CASRFPGQGNQPQHF. The CDR3 coding sequence is TGTGCCAGCAGGTTCCCGGGACAGGGGAATCAGCCCCAGCATTTT.

This clone was recorded once. The CDR3 coding sequence is TGTGCCAGCAACCACGGGACAGGGACTGAAGCTTTCTTT. Translated: CASNHGTGTEAFF. The V gene is TRBV2, the J gene TRBJ1-1; 9 positions agree with TRBD1. The ends lost 7 bases at V and 5 bases at J; junction bases unmatched: 5. The CDR3 is 13 residues long. Germline CDR1 SNHLY, CDR2 FYNNEI.

The chain combines TRBV7-2 with TRBJ2-5; 12 positions match TRBD2. J gave up 1 base and V 5 bases, and 2 bases lay outside the gene matches. The CDR3 is made up of 15 amino acids. CDR1 SGHTA and CDR2 FQGNSA come from the germline V gene. The CDR3 sequence is CASSLLAGGQETQYF. The CDR3 DNA is TGTGCCAGCAGCCTACTAGCGGGAGGCCAAGAGACCCAGTACTTC. The whole variable domain, remainder taken from reference TRBV7-2 and TRBJ2-5, is GAGVSQSPSNKVTEKGKDVELRCDPISGHTALYWYRQSLGQGLEFLIYFQGNSAPDKSGLPSDRFSAERTGGSVSTLTIQRTQQEDSAVYLCASSLLAGGQETQYFGPGTRLLVL.

The rearrangement uses TRBV7-8 and TRBJ2-7; 7 bases map to TRBD1. The V segment lost 2 bases and the J segment 4 bases; nucleotides outside the gene matches: 8. The CDR3 contains 15 residues. The V gene's germline CDR1 is SGHVS and CDR2 FQNEAQ. In DNA, the CDR3 is TGTGCCAGCAGCTTACTTCTTGACAGGGAATACGAGCAGTACTTC. It codes for CASSLLLDREYEQYF.

This sequence joins TRBV7-7 and TRBJ2-5; D uncertain. Germline CDR1 reads SSHAT; CDR2 reads FNYEAQ (reference sequence). The CDR3 is 14 amino acids. V lost 1 base and J 1 base, leaving 7 bases between the germline ends. The DNA for the CDR3 is TGTGCCAGCAGCTTAGGATCTACCCAAGAGACCCAGTACTTC. Its protein product is CASSLGSTQETQYF.

The chain joins TRBV7-9 to TRBJ2-2; TRBD2 aligns across 7 bases. The junction had 5 bases not matched to a gene; V was cut back by 5 bases and J by 5 bases. This CDR3 has 14 residues. Germline V CDR1 and CDR2: SEHNR, FQNEAQ (reference sequence). CDR3 in DNA: TGTGCCAGCAGCAGATTTAGCGGGACCGGGGAGCTGTTTTTT. It yields the protein CASSRFSGTGELFF.

The rearrangement joins TRBV28 to TRBJ1-1; 11 bases line up with TRBD1. The CDR3 is made up of 15 amino acids. The germline V gene has CDR1 MDHEN and CDR2 SYDVKM. V shed 5 bases and J 4 bases; nucleotides not matched to a gene: 6. The chain's CDR3 is CASSRDRGVSTEAFF. The CDR3 DNA follows: TGTGCCAGCAGTCGGGACAGGGGGGTTAGCACTGAAGCTTTCTTT.

The chain couples TRBV21-1 to TRBJ1-2; TRBD1 reflects the table's D call only, with no check against the DNA. TRBV21-1 is classified as a pseudogene. The CDR3 is made up of 12 amino acids. CDR3 sequence (DNA): TGTGCCAGCAGCCAGGGGAACTATGGCTACACCTTC. This codes for CASSQGNYGYTF.

The rearrangement uses TRBV3-1 (or the pseudogene TRBV3-2) and TRBJ2-7; D might be TRBD2 (5 bases). Trimming stripped 2 bases from V and 1 base from J, with 12 bases between. From germline, CDR1 is LGHDT and CDR2 YNNKEL (reference sequence). This CDR3 has 15 amino acids. Here the CDR3 DNA reads TGTGCCAGCAGCCAAATGAGGGCTCTTTCCTACGAGCAGTACTTC. Translation gives CASSQMRALSYEQYF.

The chain employs TRBV3-1 (or the pseudogene TRBV3-2) and TRBJ2-1; TRBD2 matches 10 bases. After removal of 0 bases from V and 6 bases from J, the junction contained 14 bases not matched to a gene. Germline V gene lookup returns CDR1 LGHDT and CDR2 YNNKEL (reference sequence). This CDR3 spans 19 amino acids. Here the CDR3 DNA reads TGTGCCAGCAGCCAAGACCTACTACCAGCGGGAGGGAATTTCAATGAGCAGTTCTTC. This gives the protein CASSQDLLPAGGNFNEQFF.

The J gene is TRBJ2-4, the V gene TRBV4-1, with 8 bases identical to TRBD1. The CDR3 totals 16 residues. J was trimmed by 1 base and V by 0 bases; bases with no gene match: 2. CDR1 and CDR2 from the germline V gene are MGHRA and YSYEKL. DNA of the CDR3: TGCGCCAGCAGCCAAGATAGGGACAGGGCCAAAAACATTCAGTACTTC. Its translation: CASSQDRDRAKNIQYF.

This sequence joins TRBV19 and TRBJ2-7; D gene unclear. V lost 4 bases, J lost 6 bases, and 10 bases lay in between. The CDR3 covers 12 residues. Germline CDR1 LNHDA, CDR2 SQIVND (reference sequence). The CDR3 coding sequence is TGTGCCAGTAGTACTCAGGTCTCCGAGCAGTACTTC. As protein: CASSTQVSEQYF.

A few counts support this clone. The rearrangement joins TRBV6-5 to TRBJ2-2, with D perhaps TRBD2 (5 bases). The CDR3 is 15 amino acids. V was pared by 10 bases and J by 1 base, with 16 bases between. Per germline, CDR1 MNHEY and CDR2 SVGAGI. CDR3 DNA sequence: TGTGCCACAAGGCCGACTATCAGGAACACCGGGGAGCTGTTTTTT. This gives the protein CATRPTIRNTGELFF.

Only one count was recorded for this clone. The chain is built from TRBV30 and TRBJ2-2; perhaps TRBD1 as D (5 bases). The CDR3 has 14 residues. With 0 bases removed from V and 4 bases from J, the gap between germline ends came to 9 bases. Germline V gene data show CDR1 as GTSNPN and CDR2 as SVGIG (reference sequence). This CDR3 is CAWSVQGATGELFF. For the CDR3, the DNA is TGTGCCTGGAGTGTACAAGGGGCCACCGGGGAGCTGTTTTTT.

The V and J genes are TRBV4-3 and TRBJ1-1; 8 nucleotides agree with TRBD1. CDR1 and CDR2 (germline): LGHNA, YSLEER. This CDR3 is built from 16 residues. V was clipped by 0 bases and J by 1 base; unmatched bases: 4. CDR3 region: CASSQDPQGANTEAFF. The CDR3 bases are TGCGCCAGCAGCCAAGACCCCCAGGGGGCGAACACTGAAGCTTTCTTT.

The CDR3 nucleotides read TGTGCCAGCAGCCGTTCCCGGGACAGCTCTGGAAACACCATATATTTT. Translating it yields CASSRSRDSSGNTIYF. This chain links TRBV14 with TRBJ1-3, with 7 bases fitting TRBD1. V dropped 4 bases and J dropped 0; count of bases not matched to a gene: 6. The germline CDR1 and CDR2 sequences are SGHDN and FVKESK. The CDR3 is made up of 16 amino acids.

This clone occurred once. CDR3 sequence: CASSYSIAGSGSPLHF. The CDR3 DNA reads TGTGCCAGCAGTTACTCGATCGCCGGTTCGGGTTCACCCCTCCACTTT. The gene calls are TRBV6-5 and TRBJ1-6; D gene ambiguous. The CDR3 is made up of 16 amino acids. Germline V lookup: CDR1 MNHEY, CDR2 SVGAGI. Trimming stripped 0 bases from V and 9 bases from J, with 15 bases between.

In DNA form, the CDR3 reads TGTGCCAGCAGCCGGTCTAGCGGGGACTCCTACGAGCAGTACTTC. Its protein is CASSRSSGDSYEQYF. The gene calls are TRBV5-4 and TRBJ2-7; 9 bases fit TRBD2. CDR1 SGHNT and CDR2 YYREEE come from the germline V gene (reference sequence). With 4 bases clipped from V and 0 bases from J, the junction kept 5 bases outside the gene matches. The CDR3 contains 15 residues.

DNA for the CDR3: TGTGCCAGTAGTATGGGGACACCTTCACCCCTCCACTTT. Translating it yields CASSMGTPSPLHF. The chain links TRBV19 to TRBJ1-6; a possible D gene is TRBD1 (6 bases). The germline V gene has CDR1 LNHDA and CDR2 SQIVND (reference sequence). The length of the CDR3 is 13 residues. V was pared by 3 bases and J by 9 bases, with 9 bases between.

The J gene is TRBJ1-2, the V gene TRBV6-5; 10 bases map to TRBD1. V gave up 1 base and J gave up 3 bases; unmatched junction bases: 5. CDR3 length: 16 residues. CDR1 MNHEY and CDR2 SVGAGI come from the germline V gene. The CDR3 nucleotides read TGTGCCAGCAGTTACTACGGACAGGGGGGAGACTATGGCTACACCTTC. Residues: CASSYYGQGGDYGYTF.